What follows are 23 T cell receptor beta chains derived from one specimen sequenced in a study of T cells expressing NK-cell markers. Using the 5' RACE reads, TCRdb records one entry per CDR3 protein without DNA. In total, the table holds about 150,000 distinct CDR3 sequences. The sample consisted of blood T cells: a sorted CD56 or NKG2C T cell subset, CD4+ or CD8+ T cells, or bulk PBMC T cells (not recorded which). These receptors originate from a woman aged 50 to 60 in good health.

This chain links TRBV27 with TRBJ2-2; TCRdb's D call, TRBD1, is unchecked because there is no DNA. CDR3 size: 16 residues. Germline CDR1 is MNHEY and CDR2 is SMNVEV (reference sequence). CDR3 in amino acids: CASSLSGGPGEGELFF.

The rearrangement joins TRBV4-2 to TRBJ2-6. The CDR3 runs 18 residues. Germline CDR1 is LGHNA and CDR2 is YNFKEQ. The CDR3 reads CASSQVLGRNEGANVLTF.

The chain uses TRBV7-9 and TRBJ1-1; the D gene TCRdb calls, TRBD1, cannot be checked with no DNA. In germline, CDR1 is SEHNR, CDR2 FQNEAQ (reference sequence). The CDR3 sequence is 13 residues long. The CDR3 loop reads CASSNLWGNEAFF.

V and J are TRBV5-1 and TRBJ2-3. Germline assignment: CDR1 SGHRS and CDR2 YFSETQ. The CDR3 runs 11 residues. This CDR3 reads CASSRRDTQYF.

The chain is built from TRBV20-1 and TRBJ2-5; the TCRdb call, TRBD2, lacks DNA for checking. Germline assignment: CDR1 DFQATT and CDR2 SNEGSKA (reference sequence). This CDR3 is built from 13 residues. Here the CDR3 reads CSAREGAGGTQYF.

The J gene is TRBJ1-5, the V gene TRBV3-1; TCRdb indicates TRBD1, and absent DNA this call remains unverified. Germline CDR1 reads LGHDT; CDR2 reads YNNKEL (reference sequence). The CDR3 totals 15 residues. CDR3 amino acids: CASSPGTGVYQPQHF.

The CDR3: CASSQTVDEQYF. The rearrangement joins TRBV4-1 to TRBJ2-7. The CDR3 sequence is 12 residues long. Germline loops: CDR1 MGHRA, CDR2 YSYEKL.

This chain joins TRBV19 and TRBJ2-2; TCRdb calls TRBD2, which cannot be checked without DNA. In germline, CDR1 is LNHDA, CDR2 SQIVND (reference sequence). The CDR3 sequence is 20 residues long. CDR3 sequence reads: CASSPGAPGLAGFETGELFF.

The rearrangement joins TRBV7-8 to TRBJ2-6. The CDR3 covers 14 residues. Germline V CDR1 and CDR2: SGHVS, FQNEAQ. The CDR3 sequence is CASSPIGGANVLTF.

The J gene is TRBJ2-2, the V gene TRBV5-5. Germline assignment: CDR1 SGHKS and CDR2 YYEKEE (reference sequence). The CDR3 has 15 amino acids. The CDR3 protein is CASSLTPVHTGELFF.

The V call is TRBV10-3, the J call TRBJ2-5; the D call of TRBD2 rests on TCRdb alone, since no DNA is present to check it. CDR3 length: 14 residues. CDR1 and CDR2 from the germline V gene are ENHRY and SYGVKD. CDR3 protein: CAISESGGDWAQYF.

The chain's CDR3 is CASTPGLVFNEQFF. V and J are TRBV5-5 and TRBJ2-1; TCRdb designates TRBD2, a call that cannot be tested without DNA. Germline CDR1 reads SGHKS; CDR2 reads YYEKEE (reference sequence). The CDR3 covers 14 residues. Full variable domain (outside the CDR3, taken from reference TRBV5-5 and TRBJ2-1): DAGVTQSPTHLIKTRGQQVTLRCSPISGHKSVSWYQQVLGQGPQFIFQYYEKEERGRGNFPDRFSARQFPNYSSELNVNALLLGDSALYLCASTPGLVFNEQFFGPGTRLTVL.

The chain combines TRBV6-2 or TRBV6-3 with TRBJ2-3; as DNA is missing, the TRBD1 call by TCRdb cannot be tested. Germline loops: CDR1 MNHEY, CDR2 SVGEGT. This CDR3 is 16 amino acids long. This chain's CDR3 is CASSYSKRATTDTQYF.

The chain employs TRBV5-6 and TRBJ2-2; TCRdb gives TRBD2 as the D gene, but with no DNA this cannot be confirmed. Per germline, CDR1 SGHDT and CDR2 YYEEEE. This CDR3 contains 15 residues. This CDR3 is CASSLVRRDTGELFF.

This chain uses TRBV5-1 with TRBJ2-2; the D call of TRBD2 rests on TCRdb alone, since no DNA is present to check it. This CDR3 contains 20 residues. CDR1 is SGHRS, CDR2 YFSETQ, per germline. The CDR3 region is CASSSLPGLAGAKGTGELFF.

The chain carries TRBV10-3 and TRBJ2-7. The germline V gene encodes CDR1 ENHRY and CDR2 SYGVKD. The CDR3 is made up of 13 amino acids. The CDR3 protein is CAISDGVTYEQYF.

The chain employs TRBV4-1 and TRBJ1-1. The CDR3 has 13 residues. CDR1 MGHRA and CDR2 YSYEKL come from the germline V gene. This chain's CDR3 is CASSQAGATEAFF.

This chain connects TRBV2 to TRBJ2-7. The CDR3 runs 15 residues. CDR1 and CDR2 from the germline V gene are SNHLY and FYNNEI. CDR3 in amino acids: CASRNDAGGLYEQYF. Variable domain in full (rest from reference TRBV2 and TRBJ2-7): EPEVTQTPSHQVTQMGQEVILRCVPISNHLYFYWYRQILGQKVEFLVSFYNNEISEKSEIFDDQFSVERPDGSNFTLKIRSTKLEDSAMYFCASRNDAGGLYEQYFGPGTRLTVT.

The chain is built from TRBV20-1 and TRBJ2-7; the TRBD2 assignment by TCRdb is unverifiable without DNA. The CDR3 spans 14 residues. Germline V gene data show CDR1 as DFQATT and CDR2 as SNEGSKA (reference sequence). The chain's CDR3 is CSAATSGRLYEQYF.

This sequence joins TRBV7-9 and TRBJ2-5. The germline CDR1 and CDR2 sequences are SEHNR and FQNEAQ (reference sequence). The CDR3 runs 15 residues. This CDR3 reads CASSPANSPWETQYF.

The CDR3 region is CASSNSGTLLTDTQYF. The rearrangement uses TRBV12-3 or TRBV12-4 and TRBJ2-3; absent DNA, TCRdb's TRBD1 call cannot be checked. This CDR3 spans 16 amino acids.

V is TRBV7-9 and J is TRBJ1-6. Germline values: CDR1 SEHNR, CDR2 FQNEAQ (reference sequence). The CDR3 extends over 12 amino acids. CDR3 region: CASSEHQWPLHF.

The chain joins TRBV20-1 to TRBJ2-1; TCRdb indicates TRBD1, and absent DNA this call remains unverified. Germline CDR1 DFQATT, CDR2 SNEGSKA (reference sequence). This CDR3 comprises 14 residues. CDR3: CSAGGGKSYNEQFF.